These 32 T cell receptor beta chains originate from one sample sequenced in a study of CD8+CD57+ T cells in acquired aplastic anemia listed by TCRdb under 2018. Sequenced on an Illumina HiSeq 2000. TCR beta VDJ combination and CDR3 sequence profiling used genomic DNA as the template. The public reads were run again by TCRdb, first through fastp at Q25 and then through MiXCR, and only productive beta chains were kept. CDR3 protein duplicates are merged, each entry listing the most common genes and DNA. This sample has some 200,000 distinct CDR3 sequences in its table, and about 59% of those were observed once. Approximately 32% of the sample rests with the top ten. The sequenced sample consisted of sorted CD4+, CD8+, or CD8+CD57+ T cells (not recorded which) from PBMCs. All receptors come from a human donor in good health.

The chain uses TRBV24-1 and TRBJ2-5, with a weak D call TRBD2 (6 bases). The CDR3 is made up of 16 amino acids. V lost 1 base and J 1 base, leaving 12 bases between the germline ends. Germline assignment: CDR1 KGHDR and CDR2 SFDVKD. CDR3 region: CATSDFGAGAQETQYF. The CDR3 DNA sequence: TGTGCCACCAGTGATTTCGGAGCGGGCGCCCAAGAGACCCAGTACTTC.

The sample holds many counts of this clonotype. V and J are TRBV20-1 and TRBJ2-2; D unresolved. This CDR3 has 13 residues. Per the germline V gene, CDR1 is DFQATT and CDR2 is SNEGSKA (reference sequence). V lost 0 bases to trimming and J lost 4 bases, with 6 bases between them. The CDR3 loop reads CSARDPGTGELFF. Here the CDR3 DNA reads TGCAGTGCTAGAGACCCGGGCACCGGGGAGCTGTTTTTT.

The table lists this clonotype with many counts. The chain joins TRBV10-3 to TRBJ2-7, with TRBD2 matching 7 bases. CDR1 is ENHRY and CDR2 is SYGVKD in the germline V gene. V was pared by 4 bases and J by 5 bases, with 5 bases of the junction left unmatched. The CDR3 contains 13 residues. The CDR3 coding sequence is TGTGCCATCAGTGGGACTAGTCAGAACGAGCAGTACTTC. Translated: CAISGTSQNEQYF.

The chain has TRBV15 and TRBJ2-5; TRBD2 might be the D (6 bases). Deletions cut 5 bases from V and 2 bases from J, with 18 bases between. Germline V lookup: CDR1 LNHNV, CDR2 YYDKDF (reference sequence). The CDR3 length is 16 residues. The CDR3 DNA sequence: TGTGCCACCAGCGTATCCCCAGGGAGGACTCAAGAGACCCAGTACTTC. Encoded protein: CATSVSPGRTQETQYF.

The chain recombines TRBV19 with TRBJ2-5, with 9 bases aligning to TRBD1. This CDR3 is built from 14 residues. CDR1 LNHDA and CDR2 SQIVND come from the germline V gene (reference sequence). The trim removed 9 bases at V and 1 base at J, leaving 6 bases unmatched. CDR3 sequence (DNA): TGTGCCAGCTCGGGACAGGGAACCCAAGAGACCCAGTACTTC. Amino acid sequence: CASSGQGTQETQYF.

V usage is TRBV12-3 or TRBV12-4 and J usage is TRBJ2-3, with D unresolved. This CDR3 has 12 amino acids. Trimming stripped 2 bases from V and 5 bases from J, with 5 bases between. Here the CDR3 DNA reads TGTGCCAGCAGTTTAACGGGAGATACGCAGTATTTT. Protein: CASSLTGDTQYF.

The V gene is TRBV20-1, the J gene TRBJ2-1; the D gene could be TRBD1 or TRBD2 (6 bases each). V was clipped by 0 bases and J by 2 bases, with 14 bases between them. The CDR3 loop spans 16 amino acids. Germline CDR1 and CDR2: DFQATT and SNEGSKA (reference sequence). The CDR3, as DNA: TGCAGTGCTAGAGATCCAACGGGGGCCACCTACAATGAGCAGTTCTTC. This gives the protein CSARDPTGATYNEQFF.

This clonotype was detected ten times or more. The V gene is TRBV2, the J gene TRBJ2-7; D is unclear. CDR1 and CDR2 from the germline V gene are SNHLY and FYNNEI. The CDR3 runs to 14 residues. V lost 1 base and J lost 4, with 11 bases in between. Here the CDR3 reads CASSEEGLSYEQYF. In nucleotides, the CDR3 is TGTGCCAGCAGTGAAGAAGGGCTTTCATACGAGCAGTACTTC.

This clonotype was counted only a few times. DNA for the CDR3: TGCAGCGGGGAGGTTGGAAACACCATATATTTT. Its protein is CSGEVGNTIYF. The chain links TRBV29-1 to TRBJ1-3; D uncertain. Trimming pared 7 bases from V and 3 bases from J, leaving 7 bases between. Germline loops: CDR1 SQVTM, CDR2 ANQGSEA. The CDR3 extends over 11 amino acids.

The DNA for the CDR3 is TGTGCCAGCAGCTTAGCGTCACTGTCCAGGGAGGGTACTGAAGCTTTCTTT. It translates to CASSLASLSREGTEAFF. The chain has TRBV7-9 and TRBJ1-1, with a possible D match to TRBD1 (5 bases). Trimming cost V 0 bases and J 5 bases, with 19 bases left between them. Germline V gives CDR1 SEHNR, CDR2 FQNEAQ (reference sequence). CDR3 length: 17 residues.

This clonotype showed up many times. The chain uses TRBV19 and TRBJ2-3; 7 bases match TRBD2. In germline, CDR1 is LNHDA, CDR2 SQIVND (reference sequence). This CDR3 is built from 13 residues. With 9 bases clipped from V and 1 base from J, the junction kept 4 bases outside the gene matches. The DNA for the CDR3 is TGTGCCAGCAGCCGGGGGGGCACAGATACGCAGTATTTT. As protein: CASSRGGTDTQYF.

The chain combines TRBV11-1 with TRBJ2-7, with D uncertain. CDR1 SGHAT and CDR2 FQDESV come from the germline V gene (reference sequence). Trimming took off 2 bases at V and 5 bases at J, with 10 bases between the two ends. CDR3 length equals 13 residues. CDR3 loop: CASSLLVRHEQYF. The CDR3 DNA is TGTGCCAGCAGCTTACTGGTTCGGCACGAGCAGTACTTC.

CDR3: CASSVTRTDYSGANVLTF. CDR3 bases: TGTGCCAGCAGCGTTACCCGGACGGATTACTCTGGGGCCAACGTCCTGACTTTC. This sequence joins TRBV7-3 and TRBJ2-6; D not resolved. The CDR3 spans 18 residues. V was trimmed by 5 bases and J by 0 bases, leaving 17 bases between them. The germline CDR1 and CDR2 sequences are SGHTA and FQGTGA.

The rearrangement uses TRBV7-2 and TRBJ2-7; no firm D call. Trimming shortened V by 0 bases and J by 3 bases, and 9 bases separated the two germline ends. Germline CDR1 SGHTA, CDR2 FQGNSA. The CDR3 contains 14 residues. CDR3 coding DNA: TGTGCCAGCAGCTTAGCCGGATTACTCTACGAGCAGTACTTC. Its translation is CASSLAGLLYEQYF.

The chain carries TRBV20-1 and TRBJ2-7; 7 nucleotides line up with TRBD2. The CDR3 spans 13 residues. The V gene's germline CDR1 is DFQATT and CDR2 SNEGSKA (reference sequence). Trimming removed 3 bases from V and 0 bases from J; junction bases left unmatched: 2. CDR3 nucleotide sequence: TGCAGTGCTAGGGGGGGGAGCTCCTACGAGCAGTACTTC. This sequence encodes CSARGGSSYEQYF.

This clonotype has a count of ten or more. J is TRBJ2-6 and V is TRBV11-2; D gene ambiguous. This CDR3 has 18 residues. Trimming stripped 5 bases from V and 2 bases from J, with 19 bases between. Germline CDR1 SGHAT, CDR2 FQNNGV. CDR3 protein: CASSANFGSGPGANVLTF. CDR3 nucleotides: TGTGCCAGCAGCGCCAACTTTGGGTCCGGCCCTGGGGCCAACGTCCTGACTTTC.

The chain joins TRBV20-1 to TRBJ1-1, with 8 bases fitting TRBD1. The germline CDR1 and CDR2 sequences are DFQATT and SNEGSKA (reference sequence). V shed 4 bases, J shed 0 bases, and the junction held 10 bases outside the gene matches. The CDR3 is 16 amino acids. Here the CDR3 reads CSAIKAPGQVNTEAFF. CDR3 coding DNA: TGCAGTGCTATTAAGGCCCCGGGACAGGTGAACACTGAAGCTTTCTTT.

J is TRBJ2-7 and V is TRBV28; 10 nucleotides line up with TRBD1. Trimming cost V 7 bases and J 2 bases; bases outside gene matches: 5. The CDR3 length is 14 residues. Per germline, CDR1 MDHEN and CDR2 SYDVKM. The chain's CDR3 is CASTGGTGAYEQYF. CDR3 nucleotides: TGTGCCAGCACAGGAGGGACAGGGGCCTACGAGCAGTACTTC.

The chain joins TRBV19 to TRBJ1-5; a possible D gene is TRBD1 (5 bases). The germline gives CDR1 LNHDA, CDR2 SQIVND (reference sequence). The V end was cut by 1 base, the J end by 3 bases, with 7 bases between. This CDR3 spans 14 amino acids. The CDR3 protein is CASSIAGLNQPQHF. As DNA, the CDR3 is TGTGCCAGTAGTATAGCAGGGCTCAATCAGCCCCAGCATTTT.

On this clonotype: In this CDR3 the conserved last residue, phenylalanine or tryptophan, is missing, so a read error is likely. The chain has TRBV20-1 and TRBJ2-5, with no clear D. V gave up 2 bases and J gave up 0 bases, with 7 bases separating them. Germline values: CDR1 DFQATT, CDR2 SNEGSKA (reference sequence). CDR3 size: 13 residues. As DNA, the CDR3 is TGCAGTGCTAGACCGACATACCAAGAGACCCAGTACGTC. This encodes CSARPTYQETQYV.

Ten or more counts support this clonotype. The J gene is TRBJ2-7, the V gene TRBV27, with D possibly called TRBD1 or TRBD2 (6 bases each). The V gene lost 5 bases and the J gene lost 5 bases, with 16 bases spanning the gap. Germline V gene sequence: CDR1 MNHEY, CDR2 SMNVEV (reference sequence). This CDR3 has 14 residues. The CDR3 DNA reads TGTGCCAGCAGTCCCGAAGGGGGGCGCGACGAGCAGTACTTC. This codes for CASSPEGGRDEQYF.

The chain links TRBV4-3 to TRBJ1-1; D remains unclear. Trimming took off 2 bases at V and 11 bases at J, with 15 bases between the two ends. Per the germline V gene, CDR1 is LGHNA and CDR2 is YSLEER. The CDR3 covers 13 residues. CDR3 sequence reads: CASSQSRGSGAFF. In DNA, the CDR3 is TGCGCCAGCAGCCAATCGCGCGGCTCGGGGGCTTTCTTT.

This chain uses TRBV24-1 with TRBJ2-5, with TRBD2 as a possible D gene (6 bases). The length of the CDR3 is 15 residues. Deletions cut 7 bases from V and 2 bases from J, with 16 bases between. Germline loops: CDR1 KGHDR, CDR2 SFDVKD. For the CDR3, the DNA is TGTGCCACCAGGTCAGCCGGGGGACCGCAAGAGACCCAGTACTTC. It codes for CATRSAGGPQETQYF.

The chain uses TRBV7-3 and TRBJ1-2; D uncertain. The V gene's germline CDR1 is SGHTA and CDR2 FQGTGA. The CDR3 is 13 residues long. Deletions cut 0 bases from V and 5 bases from J, with 7 bases between. In DNA form, the CDR3 reads TGTGCCAGCAGCTTAACCGAGAAGTATGGCTACACCTTC. Its translation: CASSLTEKYGYTF.

Points on this clonotype: A clone one base away is much larger, so this may be a read error. The chain employs TRBV6-2 or TRBV6-3 and TRBJ1-4; D gene uncertain. Germline V gene data show CDR1 as MNHEY and CDR2 as SVGEGT. This CDR3 region has 14 residues. The CDR3 sequence is CACSPKADNEKLFF. The DNA for the CDR3 is TGTGCCTGCAGCCCTAAGGCAGATAATGAAAAACTGTTTTTT.

This clonotype was counted a few times. The chain combines TRBV7-9 with TRBJ1-1; D gene uncertain. The CDR3 is made up of 14 amino acids. V lost 0 bases and J 0 bases, leaving 5 bases between the germline ends. Germline assignment: CDR1 SEHNR and CDR2 FQNEAQ (reference sequence). CDR3 sequence: CASSLASMNTEAFF. The CDR3 DNA reads as TGTGCCAGCAGCTTAGCGTCCATGAACACTGAAGCTTTCTTT.

V is TRBV7-9 and J is TRBJ1-5; possible D gene TRBD1, 6 bases. CDR1 and CDR2 (germline): SEHNR, FQNEAQ (reference sequence). The CDR3 extends over 17 amino acids. Trimming left V 4 bases short and J 2 bases short, with 18 bases between. CDR3 loop: CASSSPTGLIGNQPQHF. The CDR3 DNA reads as TGTGCCAGCAGCTCGCCAACAGGGTTGATTGGCAATCAGCCCCAGCATTTT.

This clonotype was seen ten or more times. The chain employs TRBV25-1 and TRBJ2-4; D might be TRBD1 or TRBD2, each matching 5 bases. Trimming removed 6 bases at V and 1 base at J, with 10 bases between. Germline V gene data show CDR1 as MGHDK and CDR2 as SYGVNS. The CDR3 spans 14 residues. The CDR3 DNA reads as TGTGCCAGCAGGGGCTGGGGGGCCAAAAACATTCAGTACTTC. Its protein product is CASRGWGAKNIQYF.

CDR3 nucleotides: TGTGCCAGCAGCTCGATTCGGAGGAGCGAGCAGTACTTC. This encodes CASSSIRRSEQYF. The rearrangement joins TRBV5-6 to TRBJ2-7, with D possibly matching TRBD2 (5 bases). The CDR3 runs to 13 residues. With 3 bases removed from V and 6 bases from J, the gap between germline ends came to 13 bases. The germline V gene has CDR1 SGHDT and CDR2 YYEEEE.

In its sample, this clonotype was seen once. The chain uses TRBV2 and TRBJ1-5, with D hard to call. CDR1 SNHLY and CDR2 FYNNEI come from the germline V gene. The CDR3 contains 13 residues. The ends were cut back, 6 bases at V and 1 base at J, with 7 bases in the middle. The CDR3 is CASSSRSNQPQHF. DNA of the CDR3: TGTGCCAGCAGCAGCAGGAGCAATCAGCCCCAGCATTTT.

The chain carries TRBV5-6 and TRBJ1-2, with D uncertain. The CDR3 extends over 13 amino acids. Germline CDR1 is SGHDT and CDR2 is YYEEEE. Trimming left V 4 bases short and J 12 bases short, with 19 bases between. CDR3 bases: TGTGCCAGCAGCCAAAATAACAAACCGGGAGACACCTTC. Protein sequence: CASSQNNKPGDTF.

This clonotype was observed at least ten times. The chain carries TRBV6-5 and TRBJ2-3, with D unclear. There are 14 residues in the CDR3. The germline V gene has CDR1 MNHEY and CDR2 SVGAGI. With 3 bases removed from V and 6 bases from J, the gap between germline ends came to 13 bases. CDR3 residues: CASSYSPGSDTQYF. Here the CDR3 DNA reads TGTGCCAGCAGTTATTCTCCGGGCTCGGATACGCAGTATTTT.